Below, one TCR beta chain is given with its context. The data originate from a study of control samples from healthy donors and cancer patients. Measured with immunoSEQ multiplex PCR; TCRdb has only the in-frame clones, and not every one. This sample has about 57,000 clones; approximately 89% occur once, and the top ten carry 0.91%. The V end was cut by 0 bases, the J end by 8 bases, with 19 bases between. The CDR3 has 15 residues. Germline CDR1 GTSNPN, CDR2 SVGIG (reference sequence). This receptor was obtained from a young man with colorectal cancer. The specimen sequenced was PBMCs. The chain couples TRBV30 to TRBJ1-1; unclear D gene. CDR3 bases: TGTGCCTGGAGTGTACGCCTTGCAGGTTCTAGAGAAGCTTTCTTT. This codes for CAWSVRLAGSREAFF.